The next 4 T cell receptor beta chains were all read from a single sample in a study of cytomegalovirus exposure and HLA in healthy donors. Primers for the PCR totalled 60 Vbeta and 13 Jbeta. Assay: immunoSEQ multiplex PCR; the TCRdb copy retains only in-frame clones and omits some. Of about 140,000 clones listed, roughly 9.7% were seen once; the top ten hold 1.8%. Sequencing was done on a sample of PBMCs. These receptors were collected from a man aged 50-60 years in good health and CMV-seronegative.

Written as DNA, the CDR3 is TGTGCCAGCAGTTTGAACGGGGGAAATCAAGAGACCCAGTACTTC. Translation gives CASSLNGGNQETQYF. The chain uses TRBV28 and TRBJ2-5; D might be TRBD2 (6 bases). The CDR3 covers 15 residues. The germline V and J ends were trimmed by 3 bases and 2 bases, with 13 bases remaining between them. Germline V gene lookup returns CDR1 MDHEN and CDR2 SYDVKM.

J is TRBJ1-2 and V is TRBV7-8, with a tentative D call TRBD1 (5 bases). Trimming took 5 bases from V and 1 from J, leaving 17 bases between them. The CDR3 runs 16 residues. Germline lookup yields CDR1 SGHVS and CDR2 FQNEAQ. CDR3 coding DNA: TGTGCCAGCAGCCCAATGTCAGGGCTCCTTAACTATGGCTACACCTTC. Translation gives CASSPMSGLLNYGYTF.

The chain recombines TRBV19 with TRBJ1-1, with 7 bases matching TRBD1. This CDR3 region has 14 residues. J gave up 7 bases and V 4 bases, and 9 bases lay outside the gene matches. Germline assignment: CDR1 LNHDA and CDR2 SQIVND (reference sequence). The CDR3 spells CASSTTGALGEAFF. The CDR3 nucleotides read TGTGCCAGTAGTACCACAGGGGCGCTCGGTGAAGCTTTCTTT.

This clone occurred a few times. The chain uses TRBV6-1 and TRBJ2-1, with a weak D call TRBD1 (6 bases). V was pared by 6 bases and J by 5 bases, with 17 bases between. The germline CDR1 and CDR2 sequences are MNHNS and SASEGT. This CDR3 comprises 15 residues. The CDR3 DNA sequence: TGTGCCAGCAGCACAGGGTATCCCCCCCACAATGAGCAGTTCTTC. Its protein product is CASSTGYPPHNEQFF.